This T cell receptor (beta chain) was sequenced during a study of shared clonotypes between healthy human individuals. Study-level information: Plates per donor: three CD4 naive, three CD4 memory, two CD8 naive, one CD8 memory. Study-level points and caveats: When compared with the clonotypes that were shared by all four sorted-subset donors, the non-shared clonotypes turned out to have lower generation probabilities. With a few donors compared, 4.5% to 6.5% of naive CD4 clonotypes were shared.

As for this clone: Antigen specificity is unknown.

Trimming pared 3 bases from V and 2 bases from J, leaving 11 bases between. CDR1 and CDR2 (germline): KGHSH, LQKENI. The CDR3 consists of 14 residues. The table came from immunoSEQ multiplex PCR; TCRdb's copy has only in-frame clones and leaves some out. The table records approximately 1,500,000 clones, roughly 97% of them present only once. The specimen was naive CD4+ T cells sorted from blood. The subset is: CD45RA+ positively selected. The source is a man aged 25 to 45 in good health. The chain has TRBV18 and TRBJ2-7, with a weak D call TRBD1 (6 bases). The CDR3 reads CASSPGRGAYEQYF. CDR3 nucleotide sequence: TGTGCCAGCTCACCTGGCAGGGGTGCCTACGAGCAGTACTTC.